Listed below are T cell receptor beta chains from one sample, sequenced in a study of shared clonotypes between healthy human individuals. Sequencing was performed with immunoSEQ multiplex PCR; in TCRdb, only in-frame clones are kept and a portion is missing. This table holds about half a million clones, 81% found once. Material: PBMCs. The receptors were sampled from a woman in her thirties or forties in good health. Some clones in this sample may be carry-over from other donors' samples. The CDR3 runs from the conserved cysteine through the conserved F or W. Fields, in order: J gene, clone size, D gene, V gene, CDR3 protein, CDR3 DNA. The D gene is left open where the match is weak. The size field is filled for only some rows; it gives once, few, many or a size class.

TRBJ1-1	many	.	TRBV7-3	CASSYTMNTEAFF	TGTGCCAGCAGCTATACAATGAACACTGAAGCTTTCTTT
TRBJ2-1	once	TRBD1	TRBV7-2	CASSLDRGQYNEQFF	TGTGCCAGCAGCTTGGACAGGGGGCAATACAATGAGCAGTTCTTC
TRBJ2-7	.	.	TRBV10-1	CASKIGTSSPYEQYF	TGCGCCAGCAAAATTGGGACATCGAGCCCCTACGAGCAGTACTTC
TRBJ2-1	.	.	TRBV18	CASSPRSLALNEQFF	TGTGCCAGCTCACCAAGGTCACTAGCCCTGAATGAGCAGTTCTTC
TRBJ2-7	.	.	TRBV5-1	CASQAQGSSYEQYF	TGCGCCAGCCAGGCGCAGGGATCAAGTTACGAGCAGTACTTC
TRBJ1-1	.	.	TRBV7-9	CASSFAGQGTEAFF	TGTGCCAGCAGCTTCGCAGGGCAGGGGACTGAAGCTTTCTTT
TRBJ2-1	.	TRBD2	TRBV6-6	CASSQGLAGGNEQFF	TGTGCCAGCAGTCAGGGACTAGCGGGAGGGAATGAGCAGTTCTTC
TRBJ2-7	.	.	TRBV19	CASSKTGSYEQYF	TGTGCCAGTAGTAAAACAGGGTCCTACGAGCAGTACTTC
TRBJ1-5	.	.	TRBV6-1	CASSEGDRPQHF	TGTGCCAGCAGTGAAGGGGACCGGCCCCAGCATTTT
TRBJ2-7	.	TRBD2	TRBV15	CATSRDLAGKDEQYF	TGTGCCACCAGCAGAGATCTAGCGGGAAAAGACGAGCAGTACTTC
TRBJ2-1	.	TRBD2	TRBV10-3	CAISRSRETNEQFF	TGTGCCATCAGCCGCTCGCGGGAGACGAATGAGCAGTTCTTC
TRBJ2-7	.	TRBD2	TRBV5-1	CASSFSGRIYEQYF	TGCGCCAGCAGCTTTAGCGGGAGGATCTACGAGCAGTACTTC
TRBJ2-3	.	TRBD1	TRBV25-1	CASSRQGSTDTQYF	TGTGCCAGCAGTCGACAGGGATCAACAGATACGCAGTATTTT
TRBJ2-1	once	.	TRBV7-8	CASSLGGWRGDNEQFF	TGTGCCAGCAGCTTAGGCGGCTGGCGAGGTGACAATGAGCAGTTCTTC
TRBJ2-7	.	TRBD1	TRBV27	CASSLSAQGAYEQYF	TGTGCCAGCAGTTTATCGGCCCAGGGGGCCTACGAGCAGTACTTC